Sequencing of this T cell receptor beta chain was carried out in a study of blood T cell repertoires in COVID-19. Whole-study context: Donors in the United States, Italy and Spain gave samples during acute or convalescent COVID-19. Sources were T cells, B-cell-depleted T cells, or PBMCs; the material itself was cDNA or gDNA.

In the original workflow: How many nucleated cells were present was estimated from reference gene primer amplification. The method was immunoSEQ multiplex PCR; TCRdb's version includes in-frame clones alone and lacks a portion of them. That table is the source of V, J and clone size, and D and trimming were worked out from the DNA. Of over 65,000 clones listed, more than 75% are singletons. V lost 0 bases to trimming and J lost 4 bases; unmatched junction nucleotides: 4. This CDR3 contains 15 residues. CDR1 and CDR2 from the germline V gene are LGHDT and YNNKEL (reference sequence). The V and J genes are TRBV3-1 (or the pseudogene TRBV3-2) and TRBJ2-3; 7 bases line up with TRBD2. The TCR was taken from a human donor in a cohort sampled during active COVID-19. The material sequenced was peripheral blood. DNA for the CDR3: TGTGCCAGCAGCCAAGAAGGGAGGGGTCCAGATACGCAGTATTTT. The encoded protein is CASSQEGRGPDTQYF.